A selection of T cell receptor beta chains follows, all from one sample in a study of blood T cell repertoires in COVID-19. Assay used: immunoSEQ multiplex PCR; TCRdb lists only in-frame clones, some missing. The data hold 170,000 or so clones, with about 80% observed a single time. Sequenced: peripheral blood. These receptors all stem from a man aged 65 to 85 with active or convalescent COVID-19. CDR3s include the opening cysteine and the closing phenylalanine or tryptophan. The order of the fields is V gene, J gene, clone size, CDR3 length, D gene, CDR3 DNA, CDR3 protein. D genes are given only for firm matches. Some rows mark clone size as missing; the rest say once, few, many or name a class of expanded clone.

V: TRBV6-5
J: TRBJ2-1
size: .
length: 13
D: .
DNA: TGTGCCAGCAGTCCCAGACTCGTCGGTGAGCAGTTCTTC
CDR3: CASSPRLVGEQFF

V: TRBV5-6
J: TRBJ1-1
size: .
length: 15
D: .
DNA: TGTGCCAGCAGCTTGGGCAGGTCCGATAACACTGAAGCTTTCTTT
CDR3: CASSLGRSDNTEAFF

V: TRBV7-2
J: TRBJ1-3
size: .
length: 13
D: .
DNA: TGTGCCAGCAGCTCAGGACAGGGAAACACCATATATTTT
CDR3: CASSSGQGNTIYF

V: TRBV5-4
J: TRBJ2-1
size: few
length: 16
D: TRBD2
DNA: TGTGCCAGCAGCCTCGGGACTAGCGGGGGGGCCCATGAGCAGTTCTTC
CDR3: CASSLGTSGGAHEQFF

V: TRBV5-1
J: TRBJ2-2
size: .
length: 12
D: .
DNA: TGCGCCAGCACTTCTTTGACCGGGGAGCTGTTTTTT
CDR3: CASTSLTGELFF

V: TRBV3-1/TRBV3-2
J: TRBJ1-3
size: .
length: 17
D: TRBD1
DNA: TGTGCCAGCAGCCAAGCGACAGGGGGCGCATCTGGAAACACCATATATTTT
CDR3: CASSQATGGASGNTIYF

V: TRBV29-1
J: TRBJ2-5
size: .
length: 13
D: .
DNA: TGCAGCGCTAAGGACAGAGCCCAAGAGACCCAGTACTTC
CDR3: CSAKDRAQETQYF

V: TRBV6-5
J: TRBJ1-2
size: .
length: 15
D: .
DNA: TGTGCCAGCAGTTACAGTACTGACTACCTTGGGGGCTACACCTTC
CDR3: CASSYSTDYLGGYTF

V: TRBV6-5
J: TRBJ2-7
size: .
length: 14
D: .
DNA: TGTGCCACCGACCGGGTCCAGGGGTCCTACGAGCAGTACTTC
CDR3: CATDRVQGSYEQYF

V: TRBV7-9
J: TRBJ2-7
size: .
length: 14
D: .
DNA: TGTGCCAGCAGCTTAGGACACCAAAGCTACGAGCAGTACTTC
CDR3: CASSLGHQSYEQYF

V: TRBV5-5
J: TRBJ2-1
size: .
length: 17
D: TRBD2
DNA: TGTGCCAGCAGCCTCGGACTAGCGGGGGGGACCTACAATGAGCAGTTCTTC
CDR3: CASSLGLAGGTYNEQFF

V: TRBV3-1/TRBV3-2
J: TRBJ1-1
size: few
length: 12
D: .
DNA: TGTGCCAGCAGTCTAGGCGACACTGAAGCTTTCTTT
CDR3: CASSLGDTEAFF

V: TRBV27
J: TRBJ1-1
size: .
length: 11
D: .
DNA: TGTGCCAGCAGCCGAGGCACTGAAGCTTTCTTT
CDR3: CASSRGTEAFF

V: TRBV11-2
J: TRBJ1-4
size: .
length: 14
D: .
DNA: TGTGCCAGCAGCCTACAGGGTCCCTCGGAAAAACTGTTTTTT
CDR3: CASSLQGPSEKLFF

V: TRBV11-3
J: TRBJ2-5
size: .
length: 16
D: TRBD1
DNA: TGTGCCAGCAGCCCGGGACAGGGCCGGGGGGAAGAGACCCAGTACTTC
CDR3: CASSPGQGRGEETQYF

V: TRBV25-1
J: TRBJ1-2
size: .
length: 12
D: .
DNA: TGTGCCAGCAGTATGACAGAGTATGGCTACACCTTC
CDR3: CASSMTEYGYTF

V: TRBV27
J: TRBJ2-2
size: .
length: 16
D: .
DNA: TGTGCCAGCAGTTTAGGTGTACAGGGCAACACCGGGGAGCTGTTTTTT
CDR3: CASSLGVQGNTGELFF

V: TRBV29-1
J: TRBJ2-3
size: .
length: 14
D: TRBD2
DNA: TGCAGCGTAGAGGGACTAGCGGGAATCTCACCGCAGTATTTT
CDR3: CSVEGLAGISPQYF

V: TRBV25-1
J: TRBJ2-5
size: .
length: 14
D: TRBD2
DNA: TGTGCCAGCAGTGCAACGGGGGGGTGGGAGACCCAGTACTTC
CDR3: CASSATGGWETQYF

V: TRBV12-3/TRBV12-4
J: TRBJ2-3
size: .
length: 12
D: .
DNA: TGTGCCAGCGCTCGCCTCGGGGATACGCAGTATTTT
CDR3: CASARLGDTQYF

V: TRBV18
J: TRBJ2-7
size: .
length: 15
D: TRBD1
DNA: TGTGCCAGCTCACGGAGGACAGGGGGCCCGAACGAGCAGTACTTC
CDR3: CASSRRTGGPNEQYF